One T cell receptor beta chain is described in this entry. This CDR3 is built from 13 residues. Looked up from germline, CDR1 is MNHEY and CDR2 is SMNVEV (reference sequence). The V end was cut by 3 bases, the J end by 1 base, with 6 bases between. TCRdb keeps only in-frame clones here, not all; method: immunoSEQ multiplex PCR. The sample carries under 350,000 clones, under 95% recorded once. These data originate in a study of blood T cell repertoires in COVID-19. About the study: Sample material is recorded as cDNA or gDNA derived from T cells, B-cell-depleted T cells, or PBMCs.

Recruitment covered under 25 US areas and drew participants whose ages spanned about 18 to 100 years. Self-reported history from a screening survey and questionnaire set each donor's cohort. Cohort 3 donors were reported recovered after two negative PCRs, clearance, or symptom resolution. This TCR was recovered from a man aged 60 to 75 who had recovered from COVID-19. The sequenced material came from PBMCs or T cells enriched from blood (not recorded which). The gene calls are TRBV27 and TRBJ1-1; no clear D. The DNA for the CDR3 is TGTGCCAGCAGTTTTAACGGGAACACTGAAGCTTTCTTT. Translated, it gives CASSFNGNTEAFF.